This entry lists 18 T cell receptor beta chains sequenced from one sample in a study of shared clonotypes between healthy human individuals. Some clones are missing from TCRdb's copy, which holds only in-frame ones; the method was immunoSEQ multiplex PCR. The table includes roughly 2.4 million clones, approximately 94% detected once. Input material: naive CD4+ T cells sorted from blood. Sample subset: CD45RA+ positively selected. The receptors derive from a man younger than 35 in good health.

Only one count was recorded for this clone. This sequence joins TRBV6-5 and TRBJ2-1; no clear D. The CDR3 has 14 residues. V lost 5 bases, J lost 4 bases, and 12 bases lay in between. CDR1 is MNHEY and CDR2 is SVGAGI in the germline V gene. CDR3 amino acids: CASSRRTDYNEQFF. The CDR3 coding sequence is TGTGCCAGCAGTAGACGGACGGATTACAATGAGCAGTTCTTC.

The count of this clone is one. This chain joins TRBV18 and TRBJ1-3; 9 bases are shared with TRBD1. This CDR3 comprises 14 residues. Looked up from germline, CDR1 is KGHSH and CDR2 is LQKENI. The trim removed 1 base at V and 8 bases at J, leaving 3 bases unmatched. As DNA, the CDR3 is TGTGCCAGCTCACCACAACAGGGGGCGGACACCATATATTTT. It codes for CASSPQQGADTIYF.

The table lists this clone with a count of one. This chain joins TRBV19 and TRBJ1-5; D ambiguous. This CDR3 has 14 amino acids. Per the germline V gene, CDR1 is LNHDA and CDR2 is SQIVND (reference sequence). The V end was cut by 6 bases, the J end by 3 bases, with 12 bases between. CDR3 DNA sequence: TGTGCCAGTAGCCTCCAGGCTTACAATCAGCCCCAGCATTTT. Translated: CASSLQAYNQPQHF.

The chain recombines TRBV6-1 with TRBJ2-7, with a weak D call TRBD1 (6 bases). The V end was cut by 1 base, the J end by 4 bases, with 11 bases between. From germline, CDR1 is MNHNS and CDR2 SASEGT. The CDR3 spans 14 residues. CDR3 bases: TGTGCCAGCAGTGAAGGGCCAGGGGCTTACGAGCAGTACTTC. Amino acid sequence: CASSEGPGAYEQYF.

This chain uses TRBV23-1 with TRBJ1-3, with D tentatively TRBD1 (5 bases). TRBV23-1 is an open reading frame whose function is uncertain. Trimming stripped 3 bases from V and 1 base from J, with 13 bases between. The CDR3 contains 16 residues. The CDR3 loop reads CASSHATRVSGNTIYF. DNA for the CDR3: TGCGCCAGCAGTCACGCAACCAGGGTTTCTGGAAACACCATATATTTT.

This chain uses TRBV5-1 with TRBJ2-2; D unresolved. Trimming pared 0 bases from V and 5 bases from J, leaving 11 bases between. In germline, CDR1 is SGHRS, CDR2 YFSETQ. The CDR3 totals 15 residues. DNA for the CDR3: TGCGCCAGCAGCTTGGAAGCCCCTGTTACCGGGGAGCTGTTTTTT. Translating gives CASSLEAPVTGELFF.

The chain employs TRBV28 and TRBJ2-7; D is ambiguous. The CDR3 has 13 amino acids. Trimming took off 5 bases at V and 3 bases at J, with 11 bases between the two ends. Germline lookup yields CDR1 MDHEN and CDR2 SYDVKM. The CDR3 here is CASSPSNNYEQYF. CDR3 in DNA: TGTGCCAGCAGTCCCTCCAACAACTACGAGCAGTACTTC.

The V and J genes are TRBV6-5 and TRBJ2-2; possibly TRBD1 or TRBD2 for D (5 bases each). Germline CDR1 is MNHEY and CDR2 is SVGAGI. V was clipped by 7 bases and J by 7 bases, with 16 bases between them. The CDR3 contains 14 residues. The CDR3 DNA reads TGTGCCAGCACCAGGACTCCCCAGGGCGGGGAGCTGTTTTTT. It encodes CASTRTPQGGELFF.

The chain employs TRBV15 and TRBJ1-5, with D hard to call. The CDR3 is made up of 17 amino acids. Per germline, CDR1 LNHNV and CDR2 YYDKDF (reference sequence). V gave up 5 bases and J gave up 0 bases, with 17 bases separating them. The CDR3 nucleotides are TGTGCCACCAGCTCACGAACCCGGGGATTTAGCAATCAGCCCCAGCATTTT. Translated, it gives CATSSRTRGFSNQPQHF.

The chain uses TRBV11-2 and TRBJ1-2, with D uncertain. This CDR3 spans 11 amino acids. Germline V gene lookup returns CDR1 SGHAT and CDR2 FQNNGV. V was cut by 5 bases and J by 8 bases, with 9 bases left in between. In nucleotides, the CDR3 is TGTGCCAGCAGCCCAACTTCGGGCTACACCTTC. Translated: CASSPTSGYTF.

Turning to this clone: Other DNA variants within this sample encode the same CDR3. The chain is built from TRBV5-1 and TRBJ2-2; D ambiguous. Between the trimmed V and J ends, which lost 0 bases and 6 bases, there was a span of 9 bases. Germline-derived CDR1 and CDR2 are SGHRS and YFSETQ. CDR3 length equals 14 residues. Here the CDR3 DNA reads TGCGCCAGCAGCTTGGTTTCGGGTCCCGGGGAGCTGTTTTTT. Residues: CASSLVSGPGELFF.

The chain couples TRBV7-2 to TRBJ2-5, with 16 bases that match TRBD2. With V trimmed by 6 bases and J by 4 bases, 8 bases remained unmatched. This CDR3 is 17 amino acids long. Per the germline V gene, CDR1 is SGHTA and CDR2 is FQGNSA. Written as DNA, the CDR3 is TGTGCCAGCAGTCTCGGGACTAGCGGGAGGGCCACAGAGACCCAGTACTTC. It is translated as CASSLGTSGRATETQYF.

CDR3 region: CASSAGGQGTYEQYF. CDR3 bases: TGTGCCAGCAGCGCAGGGGGACAGGGAACCTACGAGCAGTACTTC. V is TRBV7-2 and J is TRBJ2-7, with TRBD1 matching 9 bases. This CDR3 is 15 amino acids long. V was clipped by 5 bases and J by 2 bases; unmatched bases: 7. Looked up from germline, CDR1 is SGHTA and CDR2 is FQGNSA.

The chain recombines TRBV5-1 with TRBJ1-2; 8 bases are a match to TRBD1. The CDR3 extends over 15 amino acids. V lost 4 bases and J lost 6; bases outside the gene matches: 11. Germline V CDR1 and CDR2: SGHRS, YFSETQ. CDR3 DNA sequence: TGCGCCAGCAGCCTTGGACAGGGAAGGGTCGATGGCTACACCTTC. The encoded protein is CASSLGQGRVDGYTF.

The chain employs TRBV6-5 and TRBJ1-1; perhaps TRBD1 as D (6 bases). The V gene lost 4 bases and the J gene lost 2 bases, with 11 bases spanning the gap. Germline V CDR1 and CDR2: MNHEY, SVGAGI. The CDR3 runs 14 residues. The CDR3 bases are TGTGCCAGCAGTTCCATACAGGGTAACACTGAAGCTTTCTTT. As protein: CASSSIQGNTEAFF.

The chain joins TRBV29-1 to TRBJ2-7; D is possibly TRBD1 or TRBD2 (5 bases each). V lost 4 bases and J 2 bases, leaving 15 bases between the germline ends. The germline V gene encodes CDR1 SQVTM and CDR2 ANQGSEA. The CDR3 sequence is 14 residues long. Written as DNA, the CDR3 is TGCAGCGTTGCCGGGACCCTCAACACCTACGAGCAGTACTTC. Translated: CSVAGTLNTYEQYF.

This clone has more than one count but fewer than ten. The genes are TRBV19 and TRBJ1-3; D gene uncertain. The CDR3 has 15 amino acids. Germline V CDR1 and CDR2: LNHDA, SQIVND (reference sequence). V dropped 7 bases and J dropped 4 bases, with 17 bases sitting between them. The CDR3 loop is CASTPGSSAGNTIYF. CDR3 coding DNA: TGTGCCAGTACCCCCGGCAGCAGCGCCGGAAACACCATATATTTT.

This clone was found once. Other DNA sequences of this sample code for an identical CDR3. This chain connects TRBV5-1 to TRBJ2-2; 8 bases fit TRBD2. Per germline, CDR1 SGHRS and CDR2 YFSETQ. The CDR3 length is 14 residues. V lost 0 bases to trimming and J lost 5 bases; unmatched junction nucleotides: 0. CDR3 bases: TGCGCCAGCAGCTTGGGACTAGCGACCGGGGAGCTGTTTTTT. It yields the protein CASSLGLATGELFF.